Each of the 12 T cell receptor beta chains below was sequenced from the same sample in a study of CD8 T cells in Susac syndrome. RNA was extracted with the RNeasy kit, and a quantity of roughly 0.5 to 1 ug was reverse transcribed using random hexamers. A single record per CDR3 protein comes from TCRdb applying MiXCR to the immunoSEQ multiplex PCR reads. The table records 120,000 or so distinct CDR3 sequences, 85% to 95% of them present only once. Sequencing input: CD8+ T cells from PBMCs. The receptors derive from a human donor with Susac syndrome.

The chain links TRBV4-1 to TRBJ1-1; unclear D gene. Trimming shortened V by 3 bases and J by 1 base, and 15 bases separated the two germline ends. Germline V gives CDR1 MGHRA, CDR2 YSYEKL. The CDR3 spans 16 residues. CDR3 sequence: CASSHLSQRRNTEAFF. CDR3 DNA: TGCGCCAGCAGCCACCTCTCCCAGAGAAGGAACACTGAAGCTTTCTTT.

The rearrangement joins TRBV5-6 to TRBJ2-7; no clear D gene. With 2 bases removed from V and 3 bases from J, the gap between germline ends came to 3 bases. The germline gives CDR1 SGHDT, CDR2 YYEEEE. CDR3 length: 11 residues. The CDR3, as DNA: TGTGCCAGCAGCTTTAACTACGAGCAGTACTTC. It yields the protein CASSFNYEQYF.

This clonotype appeared a single time. The chain links TRBV6-2 or TRBV6-3 to TRBJ2-1; D is ambiguous. Trimming left V 6 bases short and J 4 bases short, with 4 bases between. The CDR3 has 11 residues. Germline CDR1 is MNHEY and CDR2 is SVGEGT. The CDR3 bases are TGTGCCAGCAGAGGGTACAATGAGCAGTTCTTC. It yields the protein CASRGYNEQFF.

The chain carries TRBV6-2 or TRBV6-3 and TRBJ2-4; no clear D gene. The V gene's germline CDR1 is MNHEY and CDR2 SVGEGT. Trimming pared 5 bases from V and 7 bases from J, leaving 12 bases between. CDR3 length equals 13 residues. CDR3 sequence (DNA): TGTGCCAGCAGTATAAGCCCTACGAACATTCAGTACTTC. As protein: CASSISPTNIQYF.

The chain has TRBV24-1 and TRBJ2-7, with 7 bases matching TRBD1. Germline CDR1 reads KGHDR; CDR2 reads SFDVKD. This CDR3 region has 18 residues. V trimming: 5 bases; J trimming: 6 bases; junction bases outside the gene matches: 21. This chain's CDR3 is CATSGVDRNRGTSLEQYF. The DNA for the CDR3 is TGTGCCACCAGTGGCGTAGATAGAAACAGGGGAACTTCTCTCGAGCAGTACTTC.

The chain uses TRBV4-1 and TRBJ2-1; 8 bases fit TRBD2. This CDR3 spans 16 amino acids. Trimming at V came to 1 base and at J to 6 bases, leaving 8 bases not matched to a gene. Germline CDR1 reads MGHRA; CDR2 reads YSYEKL. CDR3 nucleotide sequence: TGCGCCAGCAGCCAAGGGGCGGGGGGTTCGGTCAATGAGCAGTTCTTC. It specifies CASSQGAGGSVNEQFF.

The chain combines TRBV4-1 with TRBJ2-5, with TRBD2 matching 9 bases. V lost 2 bases, J lost 2 bases, and 15 bases stayed unmatched. Germline V lookup: CDR1 MGHRA, CDR2 YSYEKL. The CDR3 has 19 amino acids. CDR3 coding DNA: TGCGCCAGCAGCCAACCCACCCTCCCCGCTAGCGGGGAACAAGAGACCCAGTACTTC. Amino acid sequence: CASSQPTLPASGEQETQYF.

This sequence joins TRBV19 and TRBJ2-1; the D gene could be TRBD1 or TRBD2 (5 bases each). The CDR3 length is 14 residues. The germline gives CDR1 LNHDA, CDR2 SQIVND (reference sequence). Trimming shortened V by 7 bases and J by 1 base, and 11 bases separated the two germline ends. The CDR3 here is CASNWGSSYNEQFF. CDR3 coding DNA: TGTGCCAGTAATTGGGGGAGTTCCTACAATGAGCAGTTCTTC.

This chain links TRBV30 with TRBJ1-6, with D maybe TRBD1 (6 bases). Per the germline V gene, CDR1 is GTSNPN and CDR2 is SVGIG (reference sequence). The ends were cut back, 5 bases at V and 7 bases at J, with 15 bases in the middle. This CDR3 spans 14 amino acids. The CDR3 nucleotides are TGTGCCTGGGACGCGGACAGACCCAATTCACCCCTCCACTTT. This codes for CAWDADRPNSPLHF.

The rearrangement uses TRBV9 and TRBJ2-7, with a weak D call TRBD2 (7 bases). V was pared by 0 bases and J by 3 bases, with 13 bases between. The CDR3 has 15 residues. CDR1 is SGDLS, CDR2 YYNGEE, per germline. The CDR3 here is CASSVDGGGFYEQYF. CDR3 in DNA: TGTGCCAGCAGCGTAGATGGCGGGGGCTTCTACGAGCAGTACTTC.

The chain has TRBV29-1 and TRBJ2-1, with 12 bases identical to TRBD2. The CDR3 extends over 14 amino acids. Germline loops: CDR1 SQVTM, CDR2 ANQGSEA. J lost 6 bases, V lost 3 bases, and 3 bases had no gene match. CDR3 sequence: CSVDWTSGVNEQFF. The DNA for the CDR3 is TGCAGCGTTGACTGGACTAGCGGGGTCAATGAGCAGTTCTTC.

The genes are TRBV7-9 and TRBJ1-2; TRBD1 is a possible D gene (6 bases). The CDR3 loop spans 15 amino acids. The germline V gene has CDR1 SEHNR and CDR2 FQNEAQ (reference sequence). Trimming took 7 bases from V and 2 from J, leaving 17 bases between them. The CDR3 DNA reads TGTGCCAGCACCCCAGGTGAGGGGACAAACTATGGCTACACCTTC. Its translation is CASTPGEGTNYGYTF.